The subject of this entry is one T cell receptor (beta chain). The sample comes from a study of sequential checkpoint blockade in melanoma. The table came from immunoSEQ multiplex PCR; TCRdb's copy has only in-frame clones and leaves some out. The repertoire holds some 35,000 clones, with about 88% as singletons. The sample's treatment: randomized to nivolumab then ipilimumab (arm A) or the reverse (arm B). Material: CD8+ T cells sorted from blood (inferred from file names), obtained from a patient given nivolumab and ipilimumab in sequence. This TCR was recovered from a human donor with melanoma.

The CDR3 DNA reads as TGTGCCAGCAGCTTAGGTTGGGGACAGGGGCACGAGCAGTACTTC. Amino acids: CASSLGWGQGHEQYF. This chain links TRBV7-8 with TRBJ2-7; 10 nucleotides align to TRBD1. The CDR3 runs to 15 residues. Trimming removed 1 base from V and 5 bases from J; junction bases left unmatched: 5. Germline V gene lookup returns CDR1 SGHVS and CDR2 FQNEAQ.